This T cell receptor (beta chain) was recorded in a study of blood T cell repertoires in COVID-19. Across the study: The samples span acute and convalescent COVID-19 from the United States, Italy and Spain. From T cells, B-cell-depleted T cells, or PBMCs came the material, which was cDNA or gDNA.

In the study's own analysis: Cell counts per sample came from amplifying reference gene primers. Some clones are missing from TCRdb's copy, which holds only in-frame ones; the method was immunoSEQ multiplex PCR. The V and J calls and clone size come from that table; D and trimming were worked out from the DNA. The table includes a few hundred thousand clones, around 80% detected once. The CDR3 has 15 residues. With 6 bases clipped from V and 0 bases from J, the junction kept 5 bases outside the gene matches. CDR1 and CDR2 (germline): MGHRA, YSYEKL. Sequencing used peripheral blood. The sequence was obtained from a human donor in a cohort sampled during active COVID-19. The chain employs TRBV4-1 and TRBJ2-7, with 10 bases that match TRBD2. The CDR3 reads CASSRGLAVSYEQYF. In DNA, the CDR3 is TGCGCCAGCAGTAGAGGACTAGCGGTCTCCTACGAGCAGTACTTC.